Detailed here is one T cell receptor beta chain. Its antigen is as yet unknown. The data belong to a study of T cell responses to AZD1222 COVID-19 vaccine. Study-level findings and limits: Among AZD1222 vaccinees, only 5 or 6 were seropositive at baseline.

The V segment lost 5 bases and the J segment 7 bases; nucleotides outside the gene matches: 11. The CDR3 has 16 amino acids. CDR1 is LNHDA and CDR2 is SQIVND in the germline V gene (reference sequence). The data were produced by immunoSEQ multiplex PCR, yet TCRdb's version contains in-frame clones alone and is incomplete. The repertoire holds 90,000 to 150,000 clones, with about 91% as singletons. The material was peripheral blood, obtained on day 0 of AZD1222 vaccination. The receptor was derived from an adult in good health. The chain has TRBV19 and TRBJ2-1; 10 bases match TRBD1. The CDR3 sequence: CASSSPGQGRENEQFF. The CDR3 DNA sequence: TGTGCCAGTAGTTCTCCGGGACAGGGGAGGGAAAATGAGCAGTTCTTC.